This T cell receptor beta chain stems from a study of T-cell reconstitution after alpha-beta-depleted transplantation in children. TCRbeta library preparation incorporated unique molecular identifiers. TCRdb reprocessed the PCR reads via MiXCR and lists one record per CDR3 protein. The table has hundreds of thousands of distinct CDR3 sequences, 10% to 15% seen once; the top ten hold 2% to 2.5%. Trimming stripped 0 bases from V and 1 base from J, with 9 bases between. CDR3 size: 15 residues. The germline CDR1 and CDR2 sequences are MNHEY and SVGAGI. This clonotype showed up just a few times. The chain carries TRBV6-5 and TRBJ2-5; possibly TRBD1 for D (5 bases). This receptor was obtained from a male patient younger than 18 who had a stem cell transplant for acute myeloid leukemia, so the T cells may come from the graft donor. The sequencing used PBMCs, mostly from graft donor cells, collected 360 days after TCRalphabeta/CD19-depleted stem cell transplant. This chain's CDR3 is CASSYSLTVQETQYF. The DNA for the CDR3 is TGTGCCAGCAGTTACTCGCTGACAGTCCAAGAGACCCAGTACTTC.